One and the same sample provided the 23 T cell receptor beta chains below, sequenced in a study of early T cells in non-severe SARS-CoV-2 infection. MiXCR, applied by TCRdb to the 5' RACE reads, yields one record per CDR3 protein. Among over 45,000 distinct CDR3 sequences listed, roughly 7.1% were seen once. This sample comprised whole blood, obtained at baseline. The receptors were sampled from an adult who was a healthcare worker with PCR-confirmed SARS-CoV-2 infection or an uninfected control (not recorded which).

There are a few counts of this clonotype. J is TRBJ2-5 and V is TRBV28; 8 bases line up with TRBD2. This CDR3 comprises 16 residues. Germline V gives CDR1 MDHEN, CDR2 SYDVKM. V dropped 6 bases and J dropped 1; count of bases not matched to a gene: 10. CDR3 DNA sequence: TGTGCCAGCAGAAGTAAGCGGGAGCTGGGCCAAGAGACCCAGTACTTC. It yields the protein CASRSKRELGQETQYF.

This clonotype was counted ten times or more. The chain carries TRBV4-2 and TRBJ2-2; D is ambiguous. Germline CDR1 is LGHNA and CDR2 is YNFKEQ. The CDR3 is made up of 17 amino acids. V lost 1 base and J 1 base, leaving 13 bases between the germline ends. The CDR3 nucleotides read TGTGCCAGCAGCCAAGGGAACCCGTTACAGAACACCGGGGAGCTGTTTTTT. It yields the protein CASSQGNPLQNTGELFF.

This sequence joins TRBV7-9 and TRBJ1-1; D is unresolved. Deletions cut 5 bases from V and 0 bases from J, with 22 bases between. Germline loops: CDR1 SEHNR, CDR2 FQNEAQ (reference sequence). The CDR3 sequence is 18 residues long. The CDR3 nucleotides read TGTGCCAGCAGCAGTTTAACGGGGAGTCACCTATTGAACACTGAAGCTTTCTTT. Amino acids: CASSSLTGSHLLNTEAFF.

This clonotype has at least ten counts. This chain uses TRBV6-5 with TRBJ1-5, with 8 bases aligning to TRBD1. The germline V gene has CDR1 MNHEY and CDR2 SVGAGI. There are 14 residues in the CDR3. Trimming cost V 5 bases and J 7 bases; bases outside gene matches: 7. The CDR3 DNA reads TGTGCCAGCAGTAGAGACAGGGGAGGACAGCCCCAGCATTTT. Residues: CASSRDRGGQPQHF.

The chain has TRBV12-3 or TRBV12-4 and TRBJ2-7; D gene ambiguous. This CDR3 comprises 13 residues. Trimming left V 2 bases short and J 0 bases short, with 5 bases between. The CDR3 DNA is TGTGCCAGCAGTTTAAGGCCCTCCTACGAGCAGTACTTC. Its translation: CASSLRPSYEQYF.

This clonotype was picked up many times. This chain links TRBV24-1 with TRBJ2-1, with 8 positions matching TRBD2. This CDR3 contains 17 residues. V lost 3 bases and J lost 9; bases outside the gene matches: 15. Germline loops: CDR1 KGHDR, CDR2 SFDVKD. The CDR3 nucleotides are TGTGCCACCAGTGATGGCGGTCCAGCGGGAGTTCATAGTGAGCAGTTCTTC. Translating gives CATSDGGPAGVHSEQFF.

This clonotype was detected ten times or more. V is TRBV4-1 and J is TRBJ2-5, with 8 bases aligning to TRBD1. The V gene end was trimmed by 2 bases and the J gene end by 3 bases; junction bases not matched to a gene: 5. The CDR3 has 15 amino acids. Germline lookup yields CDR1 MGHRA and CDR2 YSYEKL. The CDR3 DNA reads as TGCGCCAGCAGCCAATTAGACAGGGGCGAAGAGACCCAGTACTTC. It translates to CASSQLDRGEETQYF.

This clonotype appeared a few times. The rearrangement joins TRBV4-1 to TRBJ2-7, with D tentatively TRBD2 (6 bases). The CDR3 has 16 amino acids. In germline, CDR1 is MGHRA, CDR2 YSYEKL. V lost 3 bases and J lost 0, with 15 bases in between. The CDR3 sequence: CASSQLPGLSSYEQYF. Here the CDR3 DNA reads TGCGCCAGCAGCCAGCTACCGGGACTCAGCTCCTACGAGCAGTACTTC.

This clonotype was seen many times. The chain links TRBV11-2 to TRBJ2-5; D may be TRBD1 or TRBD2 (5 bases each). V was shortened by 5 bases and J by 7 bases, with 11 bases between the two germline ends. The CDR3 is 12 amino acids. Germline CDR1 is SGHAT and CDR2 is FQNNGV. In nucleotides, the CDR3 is TGTGCCAGCAGCCCTCAGAGGGGGACCCAGTACTTC. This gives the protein CASSPQRGTQYF.

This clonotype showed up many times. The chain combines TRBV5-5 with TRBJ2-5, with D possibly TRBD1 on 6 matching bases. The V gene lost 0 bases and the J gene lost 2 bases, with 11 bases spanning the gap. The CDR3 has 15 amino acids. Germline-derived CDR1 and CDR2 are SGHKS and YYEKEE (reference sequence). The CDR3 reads CASSLVDGTQETQYF. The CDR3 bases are TGTGCCAGCAGCTTGGTTGACGGGACACAAGAGACCCAGTACTTC.

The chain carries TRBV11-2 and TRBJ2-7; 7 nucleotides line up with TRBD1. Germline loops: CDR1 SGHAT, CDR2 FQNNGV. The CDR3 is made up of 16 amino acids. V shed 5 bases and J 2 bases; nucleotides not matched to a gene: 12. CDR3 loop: CASSPSPGQWTYEQYF. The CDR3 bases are TGTGCCAGCAGCCCTAGCCCGGGACAGTGGACCTACGAGCAGTACTTC.

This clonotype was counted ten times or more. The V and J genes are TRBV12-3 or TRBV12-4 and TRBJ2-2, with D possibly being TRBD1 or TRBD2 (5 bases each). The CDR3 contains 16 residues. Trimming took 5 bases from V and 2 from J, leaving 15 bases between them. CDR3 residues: CASSPTTGPNTGELFF. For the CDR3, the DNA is TGTGCCAGCAGTCCCACAACGGGACCAAACACCGGGGAGCTGTTTTTT.

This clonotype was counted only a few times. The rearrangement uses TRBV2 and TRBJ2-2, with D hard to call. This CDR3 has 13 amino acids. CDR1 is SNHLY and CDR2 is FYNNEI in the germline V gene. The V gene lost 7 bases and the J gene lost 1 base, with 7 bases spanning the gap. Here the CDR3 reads CASNLRNTGELFF. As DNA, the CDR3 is TGTGCCAGCAATTTAAGGAACACCGGGGAGCTGTTTTTT.

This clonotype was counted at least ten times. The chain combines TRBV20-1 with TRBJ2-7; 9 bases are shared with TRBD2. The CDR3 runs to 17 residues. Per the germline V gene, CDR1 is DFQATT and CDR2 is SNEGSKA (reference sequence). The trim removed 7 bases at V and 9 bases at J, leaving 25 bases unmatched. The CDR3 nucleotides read TGCAGTGTCCCCCCCGCGGCGGGAGGGAAATACGTCAGGGTGCAGTACTTC. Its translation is CSVPPAAGGKYVRVQYF.

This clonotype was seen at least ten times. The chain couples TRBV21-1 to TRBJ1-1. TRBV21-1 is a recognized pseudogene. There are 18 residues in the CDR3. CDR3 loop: CASSKHGGADYRNTEAFF. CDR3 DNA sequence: TGTGCCAGCAGCAAACATGGAGGGGCCGATTACCGGAACACTGAAGCTTTCTTT.

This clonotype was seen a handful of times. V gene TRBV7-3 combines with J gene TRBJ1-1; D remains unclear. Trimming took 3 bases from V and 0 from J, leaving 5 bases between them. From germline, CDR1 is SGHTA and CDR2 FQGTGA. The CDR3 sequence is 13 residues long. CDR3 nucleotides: TGTGCCAGCAGCTTCGGTATGAACACTGAAGCTTTCTTT. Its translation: CASSFGMNTEAFF.

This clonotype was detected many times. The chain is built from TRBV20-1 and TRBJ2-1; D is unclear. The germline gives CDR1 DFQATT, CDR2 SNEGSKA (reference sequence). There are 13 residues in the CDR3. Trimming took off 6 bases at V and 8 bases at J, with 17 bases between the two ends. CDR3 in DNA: TGCAGTGCCAATTACCTAGTCGCCTATGAGCAGTTCTTC. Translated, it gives CSANYLVAYEQFF.

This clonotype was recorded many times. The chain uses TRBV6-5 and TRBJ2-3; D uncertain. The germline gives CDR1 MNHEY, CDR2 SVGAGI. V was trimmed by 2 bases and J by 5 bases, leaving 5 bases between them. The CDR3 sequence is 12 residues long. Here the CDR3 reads CASSYDGDTQYF. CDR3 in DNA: TGTGCCAGCAGTTACGATGGAGATACGCAGTATTTT.

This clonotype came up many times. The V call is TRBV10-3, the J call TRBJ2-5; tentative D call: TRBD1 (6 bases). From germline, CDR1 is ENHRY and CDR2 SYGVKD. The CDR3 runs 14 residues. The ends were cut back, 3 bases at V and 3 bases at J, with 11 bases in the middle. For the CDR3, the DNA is TGTGCCATCAGTGATTCCAGGGGAAAAGAGACCCAGTACTTC. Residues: CAISDSRGKETQYF.

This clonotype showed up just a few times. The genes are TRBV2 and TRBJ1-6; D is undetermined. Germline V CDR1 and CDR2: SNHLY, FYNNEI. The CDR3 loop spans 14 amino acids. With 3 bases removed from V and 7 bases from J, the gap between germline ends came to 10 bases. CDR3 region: CASSDGVENSPLHF. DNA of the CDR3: TGTGCCAGCAGTGACGGGGTTGAGAATTCACCCCTCCACTTT.

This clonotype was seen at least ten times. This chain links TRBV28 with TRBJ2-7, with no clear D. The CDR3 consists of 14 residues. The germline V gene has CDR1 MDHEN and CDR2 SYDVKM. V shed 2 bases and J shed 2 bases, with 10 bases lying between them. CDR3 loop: CASSLMSATYEQYF. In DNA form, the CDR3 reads TGTGCCAGCAGTTTAATGTCTGCTACCTACGAGCAGTACTTC.

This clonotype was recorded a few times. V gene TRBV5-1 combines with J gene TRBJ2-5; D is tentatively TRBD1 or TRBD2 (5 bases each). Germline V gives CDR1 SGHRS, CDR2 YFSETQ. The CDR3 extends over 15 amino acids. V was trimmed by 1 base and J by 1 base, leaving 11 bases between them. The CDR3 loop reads CASSLLPGGQETQYF. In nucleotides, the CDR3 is TGCGCCAGCAGCTTGTTGCCTGGGGGCCAAGAGACCCAGTACTTC.

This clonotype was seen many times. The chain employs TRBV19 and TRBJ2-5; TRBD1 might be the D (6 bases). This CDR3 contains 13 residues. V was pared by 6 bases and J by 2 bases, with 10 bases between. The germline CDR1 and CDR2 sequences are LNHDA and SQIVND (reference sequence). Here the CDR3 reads CASSRTVQETQYF. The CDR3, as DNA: TGTGCCAGTAGCCGGACAGTGCAAGAGACCCAGTACTTC.